These 20 T cell receptor beta chains originate from one sample sequenced in a study. TCRdb analysed the 5' RACE reads with MiXCR anew, one entry per CDR3 protein. The sample contains roughly 45,000 distinct CDR3 sequences, approximately 22% of which appear only once. Tregs were sorted as CD4+CD25+CD127-/low cells. Sequences were obtained from Tregs sorted from blood. These receptors originate from a female donor with breast cancer.

The gene calls are TRBV20-1 and TRBJ2-6; 11 bases map to TRBD1. In germline, CDR1 is DFQATT, CDR2 SNEGSKA (reference sequence). V dropped 3 bases and J dropped 4; count of bases not matched to a gene: 5. The CDR3 is 16 residues long. CDR3 sequence: CSARSGTGGGANVLTF. The CDR3 DNA follows: TGCAGTGCTAGGTCCGGGACAGGGGGAGGGGCCAACGTCCTGACTTTC.

As concerns this clonotype: This could be a read error, since a much larger clone is one nucleotide away. The gene calls are TRBV7-2 and TRBJ2-1; 8 bases fit TRBD2. Germline lookup yields CDR1 SGHTA and CDR2 FQGNSA. The trim removed 7 bases at V and 2 bases at J, leaving 7 bases unmatched. The CDR3 runs to 15 residues. CDR3 DNA sequence: TGTGCCAGCAACCAAATAGCGGGAACCTACAATGAGCAGTTCTTC. Amino acid sequence: CASNQIAGTYNEQFF. The full variable domain, rest sourced from reference TRBV7-2 and TRBJ2-1, is GAGVSQSPSNKVTEKGKDVELRCDPISGHTALYWYRQSLGQGLEFLIYFQGNSAPDKSGLPSDRFSAERTGGSVSTLTIQRTQQEDSAVYLCASNQIAGTYNEQFFGPGTRLTVL.

This clonotype has just a few counts. The CDR3 bases are TGTGCCAGCAGTCCCTTGGTCGGGGCGTCAGCCTTAGGGGCTTTCTTT. It encodes CASSPLVGASALGAFF. The V call is TRBV28, the J call TRBJ1-1, with TRBD1 as a possible D gene (5 bases). Germline CDR1 MDHEN, CDR2 SYDVKM. There are 16 residues in the CDR3. Trimming stripped 5 bases from V and 11 bases from J, with 27 bases between.

Comment on this clonotype: Germline and junction disagree at one end, which may indicate a read error. The chain carries TRBV20-1 and TRBJ2-1; D remains ambiguous. CDR3 length equals 14 residues. Germline CDR1 DFQATT, CDR2 SNEGSKA (reference sequence). CDR3 sequence reads: CGAADSRHINEQFF. DNA for the CDR3: TGCGGTGCCGCAGACTCGCGACATATCAATGAGCAGTTCTTC.

The rearrangement joins TRBV4-1 to TRBJ2-1; D assignment may be TRBD1 or TRBD2 (5 bases each). Between the trimmed V and J ends, which lost 1 base and 9 bases, there was a span of 19 bases. This CDR3 comprises 16 residues. The germline V gene has CDR1 MGHRA and CDR2 YSYEKL. The CDR3 nucleotides read TGCGCCAGCAGCCAAGGTGACTTCGCCGGGGCCGGTGAGCAGTTCTTC. Translated: CASSQGDFAGAGEQFF.

This rearrangement joins TRBV7-8 to TRBJ1-5; D unresolved. V dropped 2 bases and J dropped 6 bases, with 11 bases sitting between them. The CDR3 covers 14 residues. Germline V gene data show CDR1 as SGHVS and CDR2 as FQNEAQ. The CDR3 protein is CASSLLGSGQPQHF. The CDR3 nucleotides read TGTGCCAGCAGCTTATTAGGATCGGGTCAGCCCCAGCATTTT. The complete variable domain, with remaining parts taken from reference TRBV7-8 and TRBJ1-5, reads GAGVSQSPRYKVAKRGQDVALRCDPISGHVSLFWYQQALGQGPEFLTYFQNEAQLDKSGLPSDRFFAERPEGSVSTLKIQRTQQEDSAVYLCASSLLGSGQPQHFGDGTRLSIL.

The CDR3 loop reads CASSREDSYEQYF. The CDR3 bases are TGTGCCAGTTCCCGGGAGGACTCCTACGAGCAGTACTTC. This rearrangement joins TRBV6-5 to TRBJ2-7; 7 bases are shared with TRBD2. With 9 bases clipped from V and 0 bases from J, the junction kept 5 bases outside the gene matches. The germline CDR1 and CDR2 sequences are MNHEY and SVGAGI. The CDR3 has 13 residues.

The J gene is TRBJ1-2, the V gene TRBV7-9; 9 nucleotides line up with TRBD1. CDR3 length: 12 amino acids. Trimming removed 3 bases from V and 8 bases from J; junction bases left unmatched: 1. CDR1 SEHNR and CDR2 FQNEAQ come from the germline V gene (reference sequence). The CDR3 DNA follows: TGTGCCAGCAGCTTTACAGGGGGCGGCTACACCTTC. This sequence encodes CASSFTGGGYTF. Supplemented by reference TRBV7-9 and TRBJ1-2, the full variable domain reads DTGVSQNPRHKITKRGQNVTFRCDPISEHNRLYWYRQTLGQGPEFLTYFQNEAQLEKSRLLSDRFSAERPKGSFSTLEIQRTEQGDSAMYLCASSFTGGGYTFGSGTRLTVV.

There are a few counts of this clonotype. A read error may be the cause here, since a much bigger clone is one base away. V and J are TRBV12-3 or TRBV12-4 and TRBJ1-1; TRBD1 might be the D (6 bases). The CDR3 consists of 15 residues. CDR3 sequence: CAGSLRSHRATEAFF. Here the CDR3 DNA reads TGTGCCGGCAGTCTCCGATCCCACAGGGCCACTGAAGCTTTCTTT.

This clonotype was seen only a few times. This CDR3 is CAWSEGGPGEQFF. CDR3 nucleotides: TGTGCCTGGAGTGAGGGCGGACCCGGTGAGCAGTTCTTC. The gene calls are TRBV30 and TRBJ2-1; D unresolved. The CDR3 contains 13 residues. Trimming left V 1 base short and J 9 bases short, with 13 bases between. CDR1 GTSNPN and CDR2 SVGIG come from the germline V gene (reference sequence).

This clonotype was counted between two and nine times. The chain couples TRBV20-1 to TRBJ2-1; TRBD2 aligns across 15 bases. Germline CDR1 DFQATT, CDR2 SNEGSKA (reference sequence). Unmatched junction bases numbered 8, after V lost 6 bases and J lost 8 bases. The CDR3 loop spans 15 amino acids. The CDR3 here is CSAPRGTSGRHEQFF. The CDR3 bases are TGCAGTGCCCCCCGTGGGACTAGCGGGAGGCATGAGCAGTTCTTC.

V gene TRBV4-2 combines with J gene TRBJ2-7; tentative D call: TRBD2 (6 bases). Trimming took 5 bases from V and 5 from J, leaving 19 bases between them. The CDR3 totals 15 residues. Germline V gene sequence: CDR1 LGHNA, CDR2 YNFKEQ. CDR3 residues: CASSASVGRTHEQYF. CDR3 DNA: TGTGCCAGCAGCGCCAGTGTCGGGAGAACCCACGAGCAGTACTTC.

There are a few counts of this clonotype. In DNA form, the CDR3 reads TGCAGTGTTATTATGGGTAGTCCGAATGAAAAACTGTTTTTT. It is translated as CSVIMGSPNEKLFF. V usage is TRBV20-1 and J usage is TRBJ1-4; D is unresolved. CDR1 DFQATT and CDR2 SNEGSKA come from the germline V gene (reference sequence). The germline V and J ends were trimmed by 7 bases and 5 bases, with 17 bases remaining between them. This CDR3 is 14 amino acids long.

This clonotype was detected many times. The J gene is TRBJ2-1, the V gene TRBV15, with 11 bases aligning to TRBD1. Losses at the gene ends were 2 bases for V and 5 bases for J; bases not matched to a gene: 5. The CDR3 is 16 amino acids. Per germline, CDR1 LNHNV and CDR2 YYDKDF (reference sequence). The CDR3 region has the DNA TGTGCCACCAGCAGAACGAGGGGACAGGGGGACAATGAGCAGTTCTTC. Translating it yields CATSRTRGQGDNEQFF.

The table lists this clonotype with a few counts. The junction departs from the called germline gene at one end, perhaps through a read error. The chain couples TRBV6-1 to TRBJ1-2, with D unclear. The length of the CDR3 is 10 residues. CDR1 MNHNS and CDR2 SASEGT come from the germline V gene. The CDR3, as DNA: TGTGCCAGCAGTGACCCGAAGGCGATATTC. It specifies CASSDPKAIF.

This clonotype has more than one count but fewer than ten. This chain joins TRBV28 and TRBJ1-5; 8 nucleotides agree with TRBD1. Germline-derived CDR1 and CDR2 are MDHEN and SYDVKM. The CDR3 has 15 amino acids. V was clipped by 6 bases and J by 4 bases; unmatched bases: 8. CDR3 in DNA: TGTGCCAGCAGCCCTCCTGACAGGGGAAATCAGCCCCAGCATTTT. This encodes CASSPPDRGNQPQHF.

Ten or more counts support this clonotype. V and J are TRBV7-2 and TRBJ2-5, with D hard to call. The CDR3 length is 12 residues. The V end lost 5 bases, the J end lost 7 bases, and 11 bases lay between the germline ends. Per the germline V gene, CDR1 is SGHTA and CDR2 is FQGNSA. CDR3 nucleotides: TGTGCCAGCAGCCTCCCTGTTGGGACCCAGTACTTC. It is translated as CASSLPVGTQYF.

This clonotype showed up many times. V usage is TRBV9 and J usage is TRBJ2-1, with 12 bases fitting TRBD2. V lost 4 bases and J lost 5; bases outside the gene matches: 4. This CDR3 comprises 15 residues. Germline assignment: CDR1 SGDLS and CDR2 YYNGEE. DNA for the CDR3: TGTGCCAGCAGCCGTACTAGCGGGGGGCACAATGAGCAGTTCTTC. This encodes CASSRTSGGHNEQFF. The full variable domain, with the rest looked up from reference TRBV9 and TRBJ2-1, is DSGVTQTPKHLITATGQRVTLRCSPRSGDLSVYWYQQSLDQGLQFLIQYYNGEERAKGNILERFSAQQFPDLHSELNLSSLELGDSALYFCASSRTSGGHNEQFFGPGTRLTVL.

Remarks on this clonotype: A much larger clone lies a single base off, so this may be a read error. The chain couples TRBV4-1 to TRBJ1-2; D remains unclear. This CDR3 is 13 amino acids long. CDR1 is MGHRA, CDR2 YSYEKL, per germline. CDR3 in DNA: TGCGCCGGCAGCCAAGCCGCAGTCTATGGCTACACCTTC. This gives the protein CAGSQAAVYGYTF.

This clonotype is categorized as medium-sized. The rearrangement joins TRBV7-9 to TRBJ1-1; TRBD1 might be the D (5 bases). The germline gives CDR1 SEHNR, CDR2 FQNEAQ (reference sequence). Trimming shortened V by 2 bases and J by 4 bases, and 8 bases separated the two germline ends. The CDR3 is made up of 13 amino acids. The CDR3 region is CASSLSGATEAFF. The CDR3 nucleotides are TGTGCCAGCAGCTTATCTGGGGCCACTGAAGCTTTCTTT.